This T cell receptor (beta chain) was identified in a study of beta chain features in type 1 diabetes. Findings of the study overall: Compared to healthy donors, patients appeared to have naive, central memory and Treg TCRB repertoires that were more alike. Patients and controls would share equally any PCR tilt toward shorter templates. Shorter TCRB CDR3s, moderately but significantly so, were found in Type 1 diabetes patients in all four CD4+ subsets.

This clone was counted between two and nine times. The antigen is undetermined. Sequenced material consisted of expressed TCRB transcripts (all of the isolated RNA was reverse transcribed). TCRdb keeps only in-frame clones here, not all; method: immunoSEQ multiplex PCR. Of roughly 150,000 clones detected, roughly 10% appear once; the ten largest clones hold under 0.75%. Blood was drawn once from each donor into heparinised tubes. The draws averaged roughly 120 mL. The specimen sequenced was central memory CD4+ T cells from blood. This TCR derives from a young woman with type 1 diabetes.

In nucleotides, the CDR3 is TGTGCCAGCAGTTACGGGACTAGCGGGAGAGCAGATACGCAGTATTTT. Its translation: CASSYGTSGRADTQYF. J is TRBJ2-3 and V is TRBV6-5; 14 nucleotides agree with TRBD2. The V segment lost 2 bases and the J segment 4 bases; nucleotides outside the gene matches: 2. CDR3 length equals 16 residues. CDR1 MNHEY and CDR2 SVGAGI come from the germline V gene.